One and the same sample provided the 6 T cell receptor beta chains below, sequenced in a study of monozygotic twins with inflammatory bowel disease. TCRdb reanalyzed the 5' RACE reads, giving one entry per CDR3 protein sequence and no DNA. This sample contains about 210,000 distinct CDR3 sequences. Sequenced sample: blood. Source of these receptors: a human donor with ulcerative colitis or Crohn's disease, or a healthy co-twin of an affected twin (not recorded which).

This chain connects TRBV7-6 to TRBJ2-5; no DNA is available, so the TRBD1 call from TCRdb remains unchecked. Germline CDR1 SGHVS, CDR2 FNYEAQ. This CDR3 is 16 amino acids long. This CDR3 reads CASSLRGGTTQETQYF.

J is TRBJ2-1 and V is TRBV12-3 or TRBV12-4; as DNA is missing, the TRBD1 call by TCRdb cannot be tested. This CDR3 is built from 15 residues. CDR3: CASSIGQGPYNEHFF.

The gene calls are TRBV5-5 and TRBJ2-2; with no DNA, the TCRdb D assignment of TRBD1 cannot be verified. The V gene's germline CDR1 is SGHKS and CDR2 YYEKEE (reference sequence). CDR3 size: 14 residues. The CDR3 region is CASIWGQGSGELFF.

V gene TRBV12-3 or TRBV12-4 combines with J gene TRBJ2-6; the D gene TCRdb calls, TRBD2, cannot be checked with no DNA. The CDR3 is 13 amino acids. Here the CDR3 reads CAVLASGANVLTF.

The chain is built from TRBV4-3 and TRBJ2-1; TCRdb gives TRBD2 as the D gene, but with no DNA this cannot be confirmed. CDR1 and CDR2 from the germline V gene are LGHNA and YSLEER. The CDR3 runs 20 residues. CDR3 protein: CASSQEFGLAERRVLIEQFF.

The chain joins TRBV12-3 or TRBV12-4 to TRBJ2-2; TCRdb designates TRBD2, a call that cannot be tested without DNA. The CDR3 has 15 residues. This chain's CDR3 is CASSPASGRTGELFF.